This T cell receptor (beta chain) appears in the sequencing data of a study of T cell changes during pregnancy in multiple sclerosis. Trimming cost V 5 bases and J 2 bases; bases outside gene matches: 10. The CDR3 is 18 amino acids. The V gene's germline CDR1 is SGHTA and CDR2 FQGNSA. Clones were read by immunoSEQ multiplex PCR, and TCRdb kept only the in-frame ones, dropping some. This table has approximately 92,000 clones, 85% to 95% appearing once. The specimen comprised peripheral blood, sampled in the first trimester of pregnancy. The rearrangement links TRBV7-2 to TRBJ2-7, with 15 nucleotides matching TRBD2. The TCR sequence derives from a female donor with multiple sclerosis, enrolled in a pregnancy study. CDR3: CASSPRTSGRGGAYEQYF. CDR3 DNA: TGTGCCAGCAGCCCTCGGACTAGCGGGAGGGGTGGCGCCTACGAGCAGTACTTC.